The clone carrying this TCR beta chain was seen a handful of times. Its antigen is as yet unknown. The cohort's ophthalmopathy patients, a group with duration under 3 months, had a Clinical Activity Score of at least 3 and a NOSPECS grade of at least 4. The CDR3 covers 16 residues. Germline V gene sequence: CDR1 SGHRS, CDR2 YFSETQ. The V and J ends lost 2 bases and 8 bases, in that order; junction bases with no gene match: 9. This sample stems from a study of T cells in Graves' hyperthyroidism and ophthalmopathy. The overall study: Any treatment followed the collection of peripheral blood at initial diagnosis. Study observations and caveats: It was a median roughly 6.5 months before onset that the model predicted ophthalmopathy.

What was amplified from RNA transcripts were TCR beta CDR3 regions. When the TCR CDR3 underwent first-round RT-PCR, the HTBI primer set was used. Via MiXCR, TCRdb re-called the multiplex PCR reads, giving one row per CDR3 protein. The table records about 600,000 distinct CDR3 sequences, 16% of them present only once. The clonotype originates from a woman aged 40 to 50 with Graves' ophthalmopathy. Sequenced input: blood. The chain recombines TRBV5-1 with TRBJ2-1, with 11 bases that match TRBD2. The CDR3 loop reads CASSFTVAGGPDEQFF. For the CDR3, the DNA is TGCGCCAGCAGCTTTACAGTAGCGGGAGGGCCCGATGAGCAGTTCTTC.